This T cell receptor (beta chain) is from a study of metastatic and nonmetastatic thyroid tumors. About the research overall: Repertoires of blood and of tissue (tumor or nodule) from malignant and benign thyroid patients were compared. General study points: Significantly greater TCR beta diversity was reportedly found in malignant thyroid tumors than in benign nodules (in blood and tumor).

Prior to thyroid surgery, none of the patients had received any treatment. This clone was picked up a small number of times. The antigen is unknown. Methods used by the authors: A classifier of distant metastasis in papillary thyroid cancer was built from CDR3 differences (across clinicopathological groups). Through MiXCR, TCRdb re-clonotyped the PCR reads. The V and J calls and clone size come from TCRdb's table, not from the authors' own analysis. The sample includes under 50,000 clones, around 30% of them seen just once. CDR3 length: 15 amino acids. Trimming took 5 bases from V and 6 from J; bases not matched to a gene: 7. Germline loops: CDR1 MNHEY, CDR2 SMNVEV (reference sequence).

The V call is TRBV27, the J call TRBJ1-2; 12 bases agree with TRBD1. The sequenced material came from blood. The clonotype was recovered from a male donor with papillary thyroid cancer or a benign thyroid nodule (not recorded which). Some clones in this sample may be carry-over from other donors' samples. The CDR3 spells CASSGRDRGHHGYTF. CDR3 in DNA: TGTGCCAGCAGTGGCCGGGACAGGGGGCATCATGGCTACACCTTC.